This T cell receptor beta chain stems from a study of cytomegalovirus exposure and HLA in healthy donors. Study-level points and caveats: Cytomegalovirus association was listed for around 170 TCR beta chains. The authors later linked a missense DCLRE1C variant to TCR beta V- and J-gene trimming. Per a prior analysis, the majority of TCR beta V segments were productive roughly 90% or roughly 30% of the time.

Comments on this clone: Antigen: not known.

Germline CDR1 reads SGHRS; CDR2 reads YFSETQ. V shed 3 bases and J 5 bases; nucleotides not matched to a gene: 5. This CDR3 spans 14 amino acids. The PCR was carried out with 60 Vbeta primers and 13 Jbeta primers. The protocol was immunoSEQ multiplex PCR, while the TCRdb copy is restricted to in-frame clones and leaves out a portion. Found here are 150,000 to 250,000 clones, approximately 83% of them singletons; the top ten hold about 0.092%. Donors sampled were nominally healthy, though unrecorded immune exposures were likely. The chain combines TRBV5-1 with TRBJ2-3, with 8 positions matching TRBD2. Material for sequencing was PBMCs. The receptor's source is a boy between 2 and 10 years old in good health and CMV-seronegative. CDR3 bases: TGCGCCAGCAGCTCTCGGGGGGGCCAAGATACGCAGTATTTT. It is translated as CASSSRGGQDTQYF.